The 27 T cell receptor beta chains below were found in one sample sequenced in a study of shared clonotypes between healthy human individuals. Data came from immunoSEQ multiplex PCR; TCRdb stores just in-frame clones and leaves some out. The top ten hold 0.36% of the sample, which has 1.6 million or so clones, 98% seen once. The specimen sequenced was naive CD4+ T cells sorted from blood. Subset specified: CD45RA+ positively selected. These receptor sequences come from a man aged 30 to 45 in good health.

J is TRBJ2-1 and V is TRBV20-1, with D unclear. Germline CDR1 reads DFQATT; CDR2 reads SNEGSKA (reference sequence). The CDR3 is made up of 10 amino acids. V lost 7 bases and J lost 6, with 7 bases in between. The CDR3 loop is CSGRTNEQFF. CDR3 sequence (DNA): TGCAGTGGTAGGACCAATGAGCAGTTCTTC.

The genes are TRBV18 and TRBJ1-2; D remains unclear. This CDR3 has 13 residues. Germline V gene data show CDR1 as KGHSH and CDR2 as LQKENI. V was pared by 5 bases and J by 2 bases, with 9 bases between. In nucleotides, the CDR3 is TGTGCCAGCTCAGAAGGACGGAACTATGGCTACACCTTC. Translating it yields CASSEGRNYGYTF. Full variable domain (missing parts from reference TRBV18 and TRBJ1-2): NAGVMQNPRHLVRRRGQEARLRCSPMKGHSHVYWYRQLPEEGLKFMVYLQKENIIDESGMPKERFSAEFPKEGPSILRIQQVVRGDSAAYFCASSEGRNYGYTFGSGTRLTVV.

The chain carries TRBV7-2 and TRBJ2-3, with a possible D match to TRBD2 (6 bases). This CDR3 is built from 14 residues. The V end lost 9 bases, the J end lost 5 bases, and 18 bases lay between the germline ends. Germline V CDR1 and CDR2: SGHTA, FQGNSA. CDR3 region: CASSGGGIGDTQYF. In DNA form, the CDR3 reads TGTGCCAGTTCAGGCGGCGGGATTGGAGATACGCAGTATTTT.

CDR3 coding DNA: TGTGCCAGCTCACAAATGACCGGGACAGGGATCGGCTACACCTTC. Its protein is CASSQMTGTGIGYTF. The rearrangement uses TRBV18 and TRBJ1-2, with 9 bases identical to TRBD1. Germline trimming cut 4 bases from V and 8 bases from J; bases unmatched to any gene: 11. Germline CDR1 reads KGHSH; CDR2 reads LQKENI. This CDR3 is built from 15 residues.

The V gene is TRBV4-3, the J gene TRBJ2-2, with D perhaps matching TRBD1 (6 bases). Trimming removed 5 bases from V and 5 bases from J, with 18 bases in between. CDR1 is LGHNA, CDR2 YSLEER, per germline. The CDR3 has 16 residues. The CDR3: CASSTRPHRETGELFF. The DNA of the CDR3 is TGCGCCAGCAGCACGCGGCCTCACAGGGAAACCGGGGAGCTGTTTTTT.

The chain recombines TRBV10-1 with TRBJ2-2; unclear D gene. Germline-derived CDR1 and CDR2 are WNHNN and SYGVQD (reference sequence). Trimming left V 5 bases short and J 3 bases short, with 7 bases between. There are 13 residues in the CDR3. CDR3 nucleotide sequence: TGCGCCAGCAGTAACCGAGACACCGGGGAGCTGTTTTTT. As protein: CASSNRDTGELFF.

The DNA of the CDR3 is TGTGCCAGCAGCAGGACTAGCGGGTCGCACTACGAGCAGTACTTC. It yields the protein CASSRTSGSHYEQYF. The chain carries TRBV5-6 and TRBJ2-7; 11 bases match TRBD2. This CDR3 has 15 amino acids. Unmatched junction bases numbered 6, after V lost 4 bases and J lost 3 bases. Per germline, CDR1 SGHDT and CDR2 YYEEEE.

V usage is TRBV27 and J usage is TRBJ2-1; D is unclear. Per germline, CDR1 MNHEY and CDR2 SMNVEV (reference sequence). There are 20 residues in the CDR3. Trimming took 0 bases from V and 6 from J, leaving 27 bases between them. The CDR3 nucleotides read TGTGCCAGCAGTTTATCCTCCTTGATATCAGGCGCGGTGAGCTCCAATGAGCAGTTCTTC. Translation: CASSLSSLISGAVSSNEQFF.

V usage is TRBV14 and J usage is TRBJ1-5, with 7 bases matching TRBD1. The V gene end was trimmed by 5 bases and the J gene end by 6 bases; junction bases not matched to a gene: 4. Looked up from germline, CDR1 is SGHDN and CDR2 is FVKESK. The CDR3 sequence is 13 residues long. The CDR3 DNA reads as TGTGCCAGCAGCACAGGGGTAAGTCAGCCCCAGCATTTT. Encoded protein: CASSTGVSQPQHF.

V usage is TRBV23-1 and J usage is TRBJ2-1; the D gene is possibly TRBD2 (6 bases). TRBV23-1 is reported as an ORF; its role is uncertain. The CDR3 contains 17 residues. With 3 bases removed from V and 7 bases from J, the gap between germline ends came to 22 bases. CDR3 in amino acids: CASSHYSAVTGGNEQFF. DNA of the CDR3: TGCGCCAGCAGTCATTACAGCGCGGTAACCGGAGGGAATGAGCAGTTCTTC.

This clone was found once. The J gene is TRBJ2-2, the V gene TRBV27; 7 nucleotides match TRBD2. The germline CDR1 and CDR2 sequences are MNHEY and SMNVEV (reference sequence). V lost 6 bases, J lost 5 bases, and 6 bases stayed unmatched. The CDR3 is 14 residues long. CDR3 in amino acids: CASSQTAGTGELFF. As DNA, the CDR3 is TGTGCCAGCAGCCAAACAGCGGGGACCGGGGAGCTGTTTTTT.

Of note for this clone: Other DNA sequences of this sample code for an identical CDR3. The gene calls are TRBV5-1 and TRBJ2-7; D remains ambiguous. This CDR3 has 14 amino acids. Germline CDR1 reads SGHRS; CDR2 reads YFSETQ. V was shortened by 0 bases and J by 2 bases, with 9 bases between the two germline ends. DNA of the CDR3: TGCGCCAGCAGCTTGGCCCCCCCTACCTACGAGCAGTACTTC. Its translation is CASSLAPPTYEQYF.

The chain recombines TRBV4-3 with TRBJ2-2, with 9 bases that match TRBD1. V gave up 0 bases and J gave up 4 bases; unmatched junction bases: 0. The CDR3 runs to 15 residues. Germline CDR1 is LGHNA and CDR2 is YSLEER. This chain's CDR3 is CASSQETGGTGELFF. CDR3 nucleotide sequence: TGCGCCAGCAGCCAAGAGACAGGGGGCACCGGGGAGCTGTTTTTT.

The chain combines TRBV10-3 with TRBJ2-5; D unresolved. CDR3 size: 14 residues. The ends were cut back, 2 bases at V and 5 bases at J, with 12 bases in the middle. The V gene's germline CDR1 is ENHRY and CDR2 SYGVKD. The CDR3 DNA sequence: TGTGCCATCAGTGAGGCGGTTGTTGAGGAGACCCAGTACTTC. Amino acids: CAISEAVVEETQYF.

This chain links TRBV2 with TRBJ2-1, with D uncertain. Germline CDR1 reads SNHLY; CDR2 reads FYNNEI. V was pared by 6 bases and J by 8 bases, with 11 bases between. The CDR3 contains 12 residues. The CDR3, as DNA: TGTGCCAGCAGCGATGACCGGGATGAGCAGTTCTTC. It codes for CASSDDRDEQFF.

The chain recombines TRBV7-8 with TRBJ2-6, with no clear D. This CDR3 is built from 18 residues. Germline CDR1 is SGHVS and CDR2 is FQNEAQ. V gave up 1 base and J gave up 2 bases, with 15 bases separating them. The CDR3, as DNA: TGTGCCAGCAGCTTAGTCGGTCTGGGCAGGCCTGGGGCCAACGTCCTGACTTTC. Its translation: CASSLVGLGRPGANVLTF.

The chain employs TRBV28 and TRBJ1-5; 9 nucleotides line up with TRBD1. Germline values: CDR1 MDHEN, CDR2 SYDVKM. The CDR3 consists of 14 residues. CDR3 sequence: CTAGTGLLNQPQHF. As DNA, the CDR3 is TGTACCGCCGGGACAGGGCTTCTCAATCAGCCCCAGCATTTT.

CDR3 nucleotides: TGTGCCAGCAGCGTAGTGGCTAGCGGACCCTACAATGAGCAGTTCTTC. It translates to CASSVVASGPYNEQFF. This chain uses TRBV9 with TRBJ2-1; 7 bases are a match to TRBD2. V was clipped by 0 bases and J by 2 bases; unmatched bases: 5. This CDR3 is built from 16 residues. Germline-derived CDR1 and CDR2 are SGDLS and YYNGEE.

This chain joins TRBV18 and TRBJ1-1; D is unresolved. From germline, CDR1 is KGHSH and CDR2 LQKENI. The CDR3 has 12 amino acids. V shed 3 bases and J shed 8 bases, with 10 bases lying between them. CDR3 amino acids: CASSPAVGEAFF. The CDR3 coding sequence is TGTGCCAGCTCACCGGCTGTGGGAGAAGCTTTCTTT.

The gene calls are TRBV7-6 and TRBJ1-4; TRBD1 matches at 9 bases. Germline values: CDR1 SGHVS, CDR2 FNYEAQ. The V segment lost 4 bases and the J segment 6 bases; nucleotides outside the gene matches: 12. This CDR3 contains 17 residues. Here the CDR3 DNA reads TGTGCCAGCAGCTCACTCCAACAGGGGGCAGAGGATGAAAAACTGTTTTTT. Amino acids: CASSSLQQGAEDEKLFF.

V is TRBV19 and J is TRBJ2-7, with TRBD2 identical over 16 bases. J gave up 3 bases and V 6 bases, and 5 bases lay outside the gene matches. The CDR3 is made up of 16 amino acids. Germline-derived CDR1 and CDR2 are LNHDA and SQIVND (reference sequence). The CDR3 DNA reads as TGTGCCAGTAGCCCGGGACTAGCGGGAGGGAACTACGAGCAGTACTTC. This codes for CASSPGLAGGNYEQYF.

This chain joins TRBV5-1 and TRBJ2-1; D is possibly TRBD1 or TRBD2 (5 bases each). CDR1 and CDR2 from the germline V gene are SGHRS and YFSETQ. The CDR3 has 16 residues. V lost 0 bases to trimming and J lost 2 bases, with 12 bases between them. CDR3 sequence reads: CASSLAGTWTYNEQFF. DNA of the CDR3: TGCGCCAGCAGCTTGGCAGGGACGTGGACCTACAATGAGCAGTTCTTC.

About this clone itself: The sample contains more than one DNA sequence encoding this CDR3. This chain connects TRBV9 to TRBJ2-7, with 8 bases fitting TRBD2. The J segment lost 6 bases and the V segment lost 0 bases, leaving 5 bases of the junction unmatched. Germline CDR1 reads SGDLS; CDR2 reads YYNGEE. The CDR3 spans 14 residues. CDR3 nucleotide sequence: TGTGCCAGCAGCGTAGGGCTAGCGGGCGGCGAGCAGTACTTC. As protein: CASSVGLAGGEQYF.

This clone was picked up one time. The rearrangement links TRBV6-6 to TRBJ2-7; 7 nucleotides match TRBD2. Germline V gene lookup returns CDR1 MNHNY and CDR2 SVGAGI (reference sequence). The CDR3 loop spans 14 amino acids. V gave up 2 bases and J gave up 3 bases; unmatched junction bases: 4. The CDR3 loop reads CASSYRSGNYEQYF. DNA of the CDR3: TGTGCCAGCAGTTACAGAAGCGGGAACTACGAGCAGTACTTC.

The rearrangement links TRBV10-1 to TRBJ2-3; 7 bases line up with TRBD1. V was pared by 9 bases and J by 2 bases, with 2 bases of the junction left unmatched. The V gene's germline CDR1 is WNHNN and CDR2 SYGVQD (reference sequence). The CDR3 length is 12 residues. The CDR3, as DNA: TGCGCCAGAGGACAGGACACAGATACGCAGTATTTT. This encodes CARGQDTDTQYF.

A note on this clone: At the DNA level, this CDR3 is encoded by other sequences in the same sample as well. V usage is TRBV28 and J usage is TRBJ1-2; D perhaps matches TRBD1 (6 bases). Germline loops: CDR1 MDHEN, CDR2 SYDVKM. This CDR3 is built from 14 residues. The V and J ends lost 6 bases and 0 bases respectively, with 11 bases between them. CDR3 in DNA: TGTGCCAGCAGCCTAGGACAGACTAACTATGGCTACACCTTC. Translating it yields CASSLGQTNYGYTF.

J is TRBJ2-7 and V is TRBV28; D is undetermined. Trimming stripped 1 base from V and 3 bases from J, with 7 bases between. Germline CDR1 reads MDHEN; CDR2 reads SYDVKM. The CDR3 is 13 residues long. The CDR3 nucleotides are TGTGCCAGCAGTTTATACGGTTACTACGAGCAGTACTTC. This sequence encodes CASSLYGYYEQYF.